A single sample gave rise to the 6 T cell receptor beta chains below, sequenced in a study of beta chain features in type 1 diabetes. The investigators reverse transcribed all of the isolated RNA, so they sequenced expressed TCRB transcripts. This table comes from immunoSEQ multiplex PCR, and its TCRdb copy is limited to in-frame clones, with some not included. The data contain some 300,000 clones, approximately 8% of them seen just once; the ten biggest clones take up over 0.8%. Source material: central memory CD4+ T cells from blood. Receptor source: a woman between 18 and 29 years old in good health.

This chain joins TRBV10-3 and TRBJ1-2; D uncertain. This CDR3 is 12 amino acids long. Germline CDR1 reads ENHRY; CDR2 reads SYGVKD. The V and J ends lost 0 bases and 7 bases respectively, with 6 bases between them. The CDR3 bases are TGTGCCATCAGTGAGTCAGTAGGTGGCTACACCTTC. As protein: CAISESVGGYTF.

The J gene is TRBJ1-5, the V gene TRBV19, with TRBD1 matching 7 bases. Germline V lookup: CDR1 LNHDA, CDR2 SQIVND (reference sequence). This CDR3 region has 16 residues. The J segment lost 0 bases and the V segment lost 7 bases, leaving 9 bases of the junction unmatched. The CDR3 DNA reads as TGTGCCAGTACCCGAGGACAGGCCTATAGCAATCAGCCCCAGCATTTT. Protein sequence: CASTRGQAYSNQPQHF.

This clone has only a few counts. The rearrangement uses TRBV5-8 and TRBJ2-5, with 12 bases lining up with TRBD2. CDR1 and CDR2 (germline): SGHTS, YDEGEE. The CDR3 length is 16 residues. J was trimmed by 6 bases and V by 4 bases; bases with no gene match: 10. CDR3 sequence: CASSLRTSGTLKTQYF. CDR3 bases: TGTGCCAGCAGCCTTCGGACTAGCGGGACGCTAAAGACCCAGTACTTC.

The V gene is TRBV14, the J gene TRBJ2-7; D is perhaps TRBD2 (7 bases). The V end lost 3 bases, the J end lost 3 bases, and 9 bases lay between the germline ends. This CDR3 region has 13 residues. CDR1 SGHDN and CDR2 FVKESK come from the germline V gene. CDR3 sequence reads: CASSQGGGYEQYF. The CDR3 DNA reads as TGTGCCAGCAGCCAGGGAGGGGGCTACGAGCAGTACTTC.

This clone was seen more than once but under ten times. The chain has TRBV2 and TRBJ1-1, with no clear D. The CDR3 is 11 residues long. The V end lost 7 bases, the J end lost 4 bases, and 7 bases lay between the germline ends. CDR1 is SNHLY and CDR2 is FYNNEI in the germline V gene. The CDR3 DNA reads as TGTGCCAGCAAAGTCGGCACTGAAGCTTTCTTT. Amino acids: CASKVGTEAFF.

The table lists this clone with many counts. Here the CDR3 reads CAISDMGRRDEKLFF. The CDR3 DNA sequence: TGTGCCATCAGTGATATGGGACGAAGAGATGAAAAACTGTTTTTT. This sequence joins TRBV10-3 and TRBJ1-4; tentatively, D is TRBD1 (5 bases). CDR1 and CDR2 (germline): ENHRY, SYGVKD. The CDR3 runs 15 residues. V lost 3 bases, J lost 6 bases, and 14 bases lay in between.